Following are 15 T cell receptor beta chains from one sample sequenced in a study of blood T cell repertoires in COVID-19. Generated by immunoSEQ multiplex PCR, the TCRdb table keeps only in-frame clones and is missing some. This table holds under 150,000 clones, approximately 89% found once. The sequencing input was peripheral blood. The receptors were gathered from a human donor in a cohort sampled during active COVID-19.

The V gene is TRBV7-9, the J gene TRBJ2-7, with 12 nucleotides matching TRBD1. The germline V gene encodes CDR1 SEHNR and CDR2 FQNEAQ (reference sequence). This CDR3 spans 16 amino acids. J gave up 5 bases and V 5 bases, and 10 bases lay outside the gene matches. As DNA, the CDR3 is TGTGCCAGCAGCCCATCAAGCGGGACAGGGGGCCACGAGCAGTACTTC. This gives the protein CASSPSSGTGGHEQYF. The full variable domain, its missing parts supplied by reference TRBV7-9 and TRBJ2-7, is DTGVSQNPRHKITKRGQNVTFRCDPISEHNRLYWYRQTLGQGPEFLTYFQNEAQLEKSRLLSDRFSAERPKGSFSTLEIQRTEQGDSAMYLCASSPSSGTGGHEQYFGPGTRLTVT.

This clone has only one observation. The chain recombines TRBV2 with TRBJ2-4; D not resolved. Germline V gene lookup returns CDR1 SNHLY and CDR2 FYNNEI. Trimming removed 5 bases from V and 6 bases from J, with 11 bases in between. This CDR3 contains 13 residues. CDR3 loop: CASSIQVPNIQYF. For the CDR3, the DNA is TGTGCCAGCAGTATCCAGGTCCCAAACATTCAGTACTTC.

The chain links TRBV10-3 to TRBJ1-4; TRBD1 matches 9 bases. The V gene end was trimmed by 5 bases and the J gene end by 8 bases; junction bases not matched to a gene: 6. CDR1 and CDR2 from the germline V gene are ENHRY and SYGVKD. The CDR3 length is 14 residues. The CDR3 spells CAISNRDRDEKLFF. CDR3 DNA: TGTGCCATCAGTAACCGGGACAGGGACGAAAAACTGTTTTTT.

The chain employs TRBV27 and TRBJ1-5; D unclear. Germline CDR1 and CDR2: MNHEY and SMNVEV (reference sequence). The CDR3 sequence is 13 residues long. Trimming removed 6 bases from V and 1 base from J, with 7 bases in between. The CDR3 spells CASRVRSNQPQHF. The CDR3 DNA follows: TGTGCCAGCAGAGTGAGAAGCAATCAGCCCCAGCATTTT.

The J gene is TRBJ2-7, the V gene TRBV18; 7 bases map to TRBD2. The length of the CDR3 is 14 residues. Germline V gene lookup returns CDR1 KGHSH and CDR2 LQKENI. Unmatched junction bases numbered 3, after V lost 4 bases and J lost 0 bases. The CDR3 is CASSLAGSSYEQYF. The CDR3 nucleotides read TGTGCCAGCTCACTAGCGGGTAGCTCCTACGAGCAGTACTTC.

The chain has TRBV5-1 and TRBJ2-7, with 9 nucleotides matching TRBD2. The germline V gene has CDR1 SGHRS and CDR2 YFSETQ. This CDR3 comprises 17 residues. J gave up 0 bases and V 0 bases, and 7 bases lay outside the gene matches. The CDR3 is CASSLGPSGVSSYEQYF. CDR3 DNA: TGCGCCAGCAGCTTGGGGCCTAGCGGGGTTAGCTCCTACGAGCAGTACTTC.

This chain connects TRBV5-6 to TRBJ1-2, with D possibly TRBD1 on 6 matching bases. Trimming cost V 4 bases and J 4 bases, with 14 bases left between them. Germline assignment: CDR1 SGHDT and CDR2 YYEEEE. The CDR3 spans 14 residues. The CDR3: CASSPKTGSYGYTF. The CDR3 nucleotides read TGTGCCAGCAGCCCGAAAACAGGGTCCTATGGCTACACCTTC.

The V gene is TRBV27, the J gene TRBJ2-2, with 7 positions matching TRBD2. The CDR3 totals 16 residues. V shed 5 bases and J 4 bases; nucleotides not matched to a gene: 10. Germline V gene sequence: CDR1 MNHEY, CDR2 SMNVEV (reference sequence). Here the CDR3 reads CASSIVAGEGTGELFF. The DNA for the CDR3 is TGTGCCAGCAGTATCGTAGCTGGGGAGGGCACCGGGGAGCTGTTTTTT.

The chain links TRBV10-2 to TRBJ2-7, with 10 bases aligning to TRBD1. This CDR3 is 13 amino acids long. J was trimmed by 7 bases and V by 4 bases; bases with no gene match: 4. Germline V gives CDR1 WSHSY, CDR2 SAAADI. For the CDR3, the DNA is TGCGCCAGCAGTGGACAGGGGGCGAGTGAGCAGTACTTC. This codes for CASSGQGASEQYF.

In its sample, this clone was seen once. The chain carries TRBV18 and TRBJ1-2; D might be TRBD1 (6 bases). Trimming shortened V by 3 bases and J by 8 bases, and 19 bases separated the two germline ends. CDR1 is KGHSH and CDR2 is LQKENI in the germline V gene. The CDR3 contains 15 residues. CDR3 sequence (DNA): TGTGCCAGCTCACCGGGGCAACAGGGTCCAGCGGGCTACACCTTC. It translates to CASSPGQQGPAGYTF.

The chain carries TRBV10-2 and TRBJ1-2; the D gene is possibly TRBD1 (6 bases). The CDR3 runs 13 residues. V was cut by 8 bases and J by 4 bases, with 14 bases left in between. In germline, CDR1 is WSHSY, CDR2 SAAADI. The CDR3 sequence is CASGSGVLYGYTF. The CDR3 DNA reads as TGCGCCAGCGGGTCAGGGGTACTCTATGGCTACACCTTC.

The rearrangement links TRBV18 to TRBJ1-2; maybe TRBD1 (5 bases). Trimming removed 4 bases at V and 4 bases at J, with 13 bases between. The CDR3 is 14 amino acids. The germline V gene encodes CDR1 KGHSH and CDR2 LQKENI. CDR3 sequence reads: CASSLGHPPYGYTF. In DNA form, the CDR3 reads TGTGCCAGCTCACTAGGACATCCTCCCTATGGCTACACCTTC.

This clone has just a few counts. The V call is TRBV7-8, the J call TRBJ1-1; a weak D match, TRBD1 (5 bases). The CDR3 loop spans 16 amino acids. The V end lost 0 bases, the J end lost 0 bases, and 11 bases lay between the germline ends. CDR1 is SGHVS and CDR2 is FQNEAQ in the germline V gene. CDR3 bases: TGTGCCAGCAGCTTAGCGGGGGGACTTATGAACACTGAAGCTTTCTTT. Protein: CASSLAGGLMNTEAFF.

The V gene is TRBV4-2, the J gene TRBJ1-1, with 11 bases that match TRBD1. The CDR3 extends over 15 amino acids. Germline V gives CDR1 LGHNA, CDR2 YNFKEQ. J lost 4 bases, V lost 2 bases, and 3 bases had no gene match. CDR3 protein: CASSQPGTGGTEAFF. In nucleotides, the CDR3 is TGTGCCAGCAGCCAACCCGGGACAGGGGGCACTGAAGCTTTCTTT.

The chain joins TRBV5-1 to TRBJ2-2, with a tentative D call TRBD2 (6 bases). The CDR3 runs to 17 residues. V was pared by 0 bases and J by 5 bases, with 17 bases between. Germline CDR1 and CDR2: SGHRS and YFSETQ. The CDR3 nucleotides read TGCGCCAGCAGCTTGGGAGCGGGTGGATTGGCGACCGGGGAGCTGTTTTTT. As protein: CASSLGAGGLATGELFF.